A single sample gave rise to the 5 T cell receptor beta chains below, sequenced in a study of blood T cell repertoires in COVID-19. The method was immunoSEQ multiplex PCR; TCRdb's version includes in-frame clones alone and lacks a portion of them. The sample includes 250,000 to 400,000 clones, roughly 84% of them seen just once. The sequenced sample was peripheral blood. The receptors stem from a man aged 45-60 years with active or convalescent COVID-19.

The chain joins TRBV28 to TRBJ1-3; the match to TRBD1 covers 7 bases. Germline CDR1 reads MDHEN; CDR2 reads SYDVKM. The CDR3 covers 15 residues. After removal of 5 bases from V and 2 bases from J, the junction contained 6 bases not matched to a gene. The CDR3 sequence: CASSLTGLPGNTIYF. CDR3 nucleotide sequence: TGTGCCAGCAGTCTGACAGGGCTCCCTGGAAACACCATATATTTT. Based on the CDR3 plus reference TRBV28 and TRBJ1-3, the full variable domain is DVKVTQSSRYLVKRTGEKVFLECVQDMDHENMFWYRQDPGLGLRLIYFSYDVKMKEKGDIPEGYSVSREKKERFSLILESASTNQTSMYLCASSLTGLPGNTIYFGEGSWLTVV.

This sequence joins TRBV28 and TRBJ2-5, with 11 bases fitting TRBD2. This CDR3 is 15 amino acids long. Trimming removed 7 bases from V and 5 bases from J; junction bases left unmatched: 9. The germline CDR1 and CDR2 sequences are MDHEN and SYDVKM. CDR3 in DNA: TGTGCCAGCAACGTTCTAGCGGGGGGCCGGGAGACCCAGTACTTC. Amino acids: CASNVLAGGRETQYF.

The chain uses TRBV27 and TRBJ2-7, with 8 nucleotides matching TRBD1. Trimming took 4 bases from V and 3 from J; bases not matched to a gene: 8. The CDR3 extends over 15 amino acids. The germline V gene encodes CDR1 MNHEY and CDR2 SMNVEV (reference sequence). CDR3 protein: CASSSLGQGNYEQYF. CDR3 sequence (DNA): TGTGCCAGCAGTTCCCTAGGACAGGGAAACTACGAGCAGTACTTC.

The V call is TRBV2, the J call TRBJ1-2, with a tentative D call TRBD1 (5 bases). Germline assignment: CDR1 SNHLY and CDR2 FYNNEI. The CDR3 spans 12 residues. V lost 3 bases to trimming and J lost 7 bases, with 9 bases between them. This chain's CDR3 is CASSDRVSGYTF. As DNA, the CDR3 is TGTGCCAGCAGTGACAGGGTGTCTGGCTACACCTTC.

This chain connects TRBV4-3 to TRBJ2-7; 7 bases are shared with TRBD1. Losses at the gene ends were 1 base for V and 3 bases for J; bases not matched to a gene: 9. The CDR3 spans 16 residues. Germline V lookup: CDR1 LGHNA, CDR2 YSLEER. Written as DNA, the CDR3 is TGCGCCAGCAGCCAAGGCTACGGACAGGCGTACTACGAGCAGTACTTC. This encodes CASSQGYGQAYYEQYF.